One sample yielded the 27 T cell receptor beta chains listed below, sequenced in a study of PD-1 blockade in classical Hodgkin lymphoma. Time point described: cycle 4 day 1 (C4D1), after less than 7 weeks of nivolumab. Exposure to brentuximab vedotin varied, and each patient had relapsed following autologous stem cell transplantation. Magnetic negative selection was used to purify CD4+ T cells from thawed PBMCs. The data were produced by immunoSEQ multiplex PCR, yet TCRdb's version contains in-frame clones alone and is incomplete. The table includes several thousand clones, about four fifths detected once. The sample consisted of CD4+ T cells from blood, taken before the fourth cycle of nivolumab. The receptors here all came from a human donor with classical Hodgkin lymphoma.

This chain connects TRBV28 to TRBJ2-5; a weak D match, TRBD1 (6 bases). CDR1 and CDR2 from the germline V gene are MDHEN and SYDVKM. The CDR3 has 14 amino acids. The V end was cut by 2 bases, the J end by 5 bases, with 12 bases between. The CDR3 sequence is CASSLTGSAETQYF. CDR3 nucleotide sequence: TGTGCCAGCAGTTTAACAGGGTCAGCCGAGACCCAGTACTTC.

The rearrangement joins TRBV9 to TRBJ1-4; D gene uncertain. CDR1 is SGDLS, CDR2 YYNGEE, per germline. With 0 bases removed from V and 2 bases from J, the gap between germline ends came to 8 bases. CDR3 length: 15 residues. The CDR3, as DNA: TGTGCCAGCAGCGTAGCACAAGCCACTAATGAAAAACTGTTTTTT. Translating gives CASSVAQATNEKLFF. The entire variable domain, with the rest obtained from reference TRBV9 and TRBJ1-4, is as follows: DSGVTQTPKHLITATGQRVTLRCSPRSGDLSVYWYQQSLDQGLQFLIQYYNGEERAKGNILERFSAQQFPDLHSELNLSSLELGDSALYFCASSVAQATNEKLFFGSGTQLSVL.

The chain carries TRBV27 and TRBJ2-3; D is uncertain. The V end was cut by 6 bases, the J end by 1 base, with 8 bases between. The CDR3 is made up of 13 amino acids. Germline CDR1 is MNHEY and CDR2 is SMNVEV (reference sequence). CDR3 nucleotides: TGTGCCAGCAGGAGCAGTGGCACAGATACGCAGTATTTT. Protein: CASRSSGTDTQYF.

This chain links TRBV27 with TRBJ1-1, with D possibly being TRBD1 (5 bases). The germline CDR1 and CDR2 sequences are MNHEY and SMNVEV (reference sequence). The length of the CDR3 is 14 residues. Trimming cost V 5 bases and J 2 bases, with 12 bases left between them. CDR3 residues: CASSLGTANTEAFF. The CDR3 DNA reads as TGTGCCAGCAGTCTCGGGACGGCCAACACTGAAGCTTTCTTT.

V usage is TRBV30 and J usage is TRBJ1-2; D gene uncertain. This CDR3 is 16 amino acids long. V dropped 4 bases and J dropped 1 base, with 19 bases sitting between them. Germline V gene data show CDR1 as GTSNPN and CDR2 as SVGIG (reference sequence). The CDR3 reads CAWTTGGLRDNYGYTF. CDR3 nucleotide sequence: TGTGCCTGGACTACCGGCGGGCTCCGGGATAACTATGGCTACACCTTC.

The chain combines TRBV7-9 with TRBJ2-3, with D perhaps TRBD1 (5 bases). Germline V gene sequence: CDR1 SEHNR, CDR2 FQNEAQ (reference sequence). V lost 7 bases to trimming and J lost 2 bases, with 10 bases between them. The CDR3 length is 13 residues. The CDR3 loop reads CASTGQNTDTQYF. In DNA form, the CDR3 reads TGTGCCAGCACCGGACAAAACACAGATACGCAGTATTTT. The full variable domain, with the rest looked up from reference TRBV7-9 and TRBJ2-3, is DTGVSQNPRHKITKRGQNVTFRCDPISEHNRLYWYRQTLGQGPEFLTYFQNEAQLEKSRLLSDRFSAERPKGSFSTLEIQRTEQGDSAMYLCASTGQNTDTQYFGPGTRLTVL.

The chain joins TRBV11-2 to TRBJ1-6; D is ambiguous. The CDR3 runs to 15 residues. Germline V gene data show CDR1 as SGHAT and CDR2 as FQNNGV. V lost 2 bases, J lost 7 bases, and 12 bases lay in between. The DNA for the CDR3 is TGTGCCAGCAGCTTAACATGGTCGGGGAATTCACCCCTCCACTTT. It yields the protein CASSLTWSGNSPLHF.

This chain uses TRBV9 with TRBJ1-5; D gene uncertain. Between the trimmed V and J ends, which lost 0 bases and 3 bases, there was a span of 10 bases. This CDR3 has 15 residues. The germline V gene encodes CDR1 SGDLS and CDR2 YYNGEE. The CDR3 nucleotides read TGTGCCAGCAGCGTAGGGGGAGCCCCCAATCAGCCCCAGCATTTT. Its protein product is CASSVGGAPNQPQHF.

V usage is TRBV5-1 and J usage is TRBJ1-1, with D tentatively TRBD1 (5 bases). This CDR3 is built from 13 residues. From germline, CDR1 is SGHRS and CDR2 YFSETQ. Trimming stripped 4 bases from V and 7 bases from J, with 14 bases between. This CDR3 is CASSLGPPIEAFF. CDR3 bases: TGCGCCAGCAGCCTGGGACCCCCGATTGAAGCTTTCTTT. The entire variable domain, with the rest obtained from reference TRBV5-1 and TRBJ1-1, is as follows: KAGVTQTPRYLIKTRGQQVTLSCSPISGHRSVSWYQQTPGQGLQFLFEYFSETQRNKGNFPGRFSGRQFSNSRSEMNVSTLELGDSALYLCASSLGPPIEAFFGQGTRLTVV.

This chain joins TRBV28 and TRBJ2-7; TRBD2 aligns across 8 bases. Germline V gene lookup returns CDR1 MDHEN and CDR2 SYDVKM. The length of the CDR3 is 12 residues. With V trimmed by 5 bases and J by 13 bases, 10 bases remained unmatched. Here the CDR3 reads CASSPAGGGFYF. CDR3 sequence (DNA): TGTGCCAGCAGTCCCGCGGGGGGCGGTTTTTACTTC.

CDR3 coding DNA: TGTGCCAGCAGCCTTAGGGACGGGGAGCTGTTTTTT. It encodes CASSLRDGELFF. The rearrangement links TRBV4-2 to TRBJ2-2, with unresolved D. V was pared by 4 bases and J by 7 bases, with 7 bases between. Germline assignment: CDR1 LGHNA and CDR2 YNFKEQ. The CDR3 has 12 residues.

The rearrangement joins TRBV28 to TRBJ1-2; D is unresolved. There are 12 residues in the CDR3. From germline, CDR1 is MDHEN and CDR2 SYDVKM. The V end was cut by 8 bases, the J end by 2 bases, with 9 bases between. The CDR3 DNA is TGTGCCAGCGCCGGATCAAACTATGGCTACACCTTC. Translating it yields CASAGSNYGYTF.

In its sample, this clone was seen a few times. This chain joins TRBV5-1 and TRBJ1-2; TRBD1 aligns across 9 bases. CDR1 SGHRS and CDR2 YFSETQ come from the germline V gene. CDR3 length: 15 residues. V gave up 0 bases and J gave up 0 bases; unmatched junction bases: 0. Here the CDR3 DNA reads TGCGCCAGCAGCTTGGGGACAGGGGCTAACTATGGCTACACCTTC. This gives the protein CASSLGTGANYGYTF.

The chain carries TRBV4-3 and TRBJ1-5; a possible D gene is TRBD1 (5 bases). Germline V gene data show CDR1 as LGHNA and CDR2 as YSLEER. Trimming pared 0 bases from V and 5 bases from J, leaving 8 bases between. The CDR3 is 14 residues long. The CDR3 region is CASSQEGVDQPQHF. For the CDR3, the DNA is TGCGCCAGCAGCCAAGAAGGGGTTGATCAGCCCCAGCATTTT.

The genes are TRBV6-6 and TRBJ2-3; 9 positions match TRBD1. This CDR3 region has 15 residues. Trimming cost V 2 bases and J 5 bases; bases outside gene matches: 5. CDR1 MNHNY and CDR2 SVGAGI come from the germline V gene (reference sequence). As DNA, the CDR3 is TGTGCCAGCAGTTACGCTGGGACAGGGAAAGATACGCAGTATTTT. This gives the protein CASSYAGTGKDTQYF.

V usage is TRBV2 and J usage is TRBJ1-5, with a tentative D call TRBD1 (5 bases). Germline V gives CDR1 SNHLY, CDR2 FYNNEI. The CDR3 runs 15 residues. Deletions cut 8 bases from V and 4 bases from J, with 18 bases between. The CDR3 sequence: CASQAESGTNQPQHF. The CDR3 DNA reads TGTGCCAGCCAGGCCGAGTCGGGGACGAATCAGCCCCAGCATTTT.

V usage is TRBV7-2 and J usage is TRBJ2-1, with 9 bases lining up with TRBD1. Germline V gene sequence: CDR1 SGHTA, CDR2 FQGNSA. Trimming cost V 5 bases and J 6 bases; bases outside gene matches: 8. The CDR3 is made up of 15 amino acids. This chain's CDR3 is CASSPGQGAPNEQFF. For the CDR3, the DNA is TGTGCCAGCAGCCCGGGACAGGGTGCCCCCAATGAGCAGTTCTTC.

This clone was seen a handful of times. This chain links TRBV6-1 with TRBJ1-6, with 11 bases identical to TRBD1. CDR3 length: 15 amino acids. The V gene end was trimmed by 4 bases and the J gene end by 7 bases; junction bases not matched to a gene: 3. Germline-derived CDR1 and CDR2 are MNHNS and SASEGT. CDR3 sequence reads: CASSAGTGGNSPLHF. CDR3 DNA sequence: TGTGCCAGCAGTGCGGGGACAGGGGGGAATTCACCCCTCCACTTT.

This chain links TRBV7-2 with TRBJ1-4, with D possibly matching TRBD1 (5 bases). Germline CDR1 SGHTA, CDR2 FQGNSA. The CDR3 contains 16 residues. V lost 5 bases to trimming and J lost 1 base, with 14 bases between them. The CDR3 DNA follows: TGTGCCAGCAGCCAAACAATTGGGGGAACTAATGAAAAACTGTTTTTT. It yields the protein CASSQTIGGTNEKLFF.

The chain employs TRBV9 and TRBJ2-7; 7 bases are a match to TRBD1. CDR1 and CDR2 (germline): SGDLS, YYNGEE. The V and J ends lost 4 bases and 3 bases, in that order; junction bases with no gene match: 7. The CDR3 length is 14 residues. The CDR3 loop is CASSKQGSDYEQYF. The CDR3 nucleotides read TGTGCCAGCAGCAAACAGGGGAGCGACTACGAGCAGTACTTC.

The chain is built from TRBV19 and TRBJ1-5; D unresolved. The CDR3 contains 14 residues. Germline CDR1 LNHDA, CDR2 SQIVND (reference sequence). The V end lost 10 bases, the J end lost 2 bases, and 15 bases lay between the germline ends. The CDR3 nucleotides read TGTGCCACTGGTTTCCAGTACGGCAATCAGCCCCAGCATTTT. Residues: CATGFQYGNQPQHF.

V usage is TRBV29-1 and J usage is TRBJ2-5; 9 nucleotides align to TRBD2. The length of the CDR3 is 14 residues. The germline V gene encodes CDR1 SQVTM and CDR2 ANQGSEA. The V gene end was trimmed by 7 bases and the J gene end by 1 base; junction bases not matched to a gene: 7. In DNA form, the CDR3 reads TGCAGCGCCGCCGGGCGGGGGGGCCAAGAGACCCAGTACTTC. This translates into CSAAGRGGQETQYF.

Comment on this clone: The CDR3 ends on some other residue instead of the conserved phenylalanine or tryptophan, so this is likely a read error. The chain couples TRBV19 to TRBJ1-2; D is undetermined. Trimming took 6 bases from V and 4 from J, leaving 12 bases between them. There are 13 residues in the CDR3. Per germline, CDR1 LNHDA and CDR2 SQIVND (reference sequence). Here the CDR3 reads CASRDVGSYGYTL. The DNA of the CDR3 is TGTGCCAGTAGGGACGTTGGGTCCTATGGCTACACCCTC.

V and J are TRBV18 and TRBJ2-2, with 9 bases aligning to TRBD1. J was trimmed by 0 bases and V by 3 bases; bases with no gene match: 17. The CDR3 contains 21 residues. Germline values: CDR1 KGHSH, CDR2 LQKENI. In DNA, the CDR3 is TGTGCCAGCTCACCCTCCGGGACAGGGCTCGTTTCTTTCGCGAACACCGGGGAGCTGTTTTTT. This translates into CASSPSGTGLVSFANTGELFF. Based on the CDR3 plus reference TRBV18 and TRBJ2-2, the full variable domain is NAGVMQNPRHLVRRRGQEARLRCSPMKGHSHVYWYRQLPEEGLKFMVYLQKENIIDESGMPKERFSAEFPKEGPSILRIQQVVRGDSAAYFCASSPSGTGLVSFANTGELFFGEGSRLTVL.

The V gene is TRBV9, the J gene TRBJ1-2; TRBD1 agrees at 7 bases. Germline V gene sequence: CDR1 SGDLS, CDR2 YYNGEE. This CDR3 spans 12 amino acids. With V trimmed by 7 bases and J by 0 bases, 0 bases remained unmatched. The CDR3 region has the DNA TGTGCCAGCGGACAGGCTAACTATGGCTACACCTTC. It encodes CASGQANYGYTF.

This chain links TRBV11-2 with TRBJ1-1; D not resolved. V lost 0 bases and J 0 bases, leaving 8 bases between the germline ends. The CDR3 sequence is 15 residues long. Germline values: CDR1 SGHAT, CDR2 FQNNGV. The CDR3 nucleotides are TGTGCCAGCAGCTTAGATTGGGGAATGAACACTGAAGCTTTCTTT. Translation gives CASSLDWGMNTEAFF.

V gene TRBV5-4 combines with J gene TRBJ2-1, with 8 bases that match TRBD2. The germline V gene encodes CDR1 SGHNT and CDR2 YYREEE (reference sequence). V lost 4 bases, J lost 3 bases, and 9 bases stayed unmatched. The CDR3 totals 16 residues. The CDR3 spells CASSVGAGGVYNEQFF. DNA for the CDR3: TGTGCCAGCAGCGTTGGTGCGGGAGGCGTCTACAATGAGCAGTTCTTC.